This TCR beta chain was obtained from a study of blood T cell repertoires in COVID-19. The authors' processing: Amplification with reference gene primers provided the estimates of nucleated cell counts. Produced via immunoSEQ multiplex PCR; TCRdb's table is partial and in-frame only. The V and J calls and clone size were taken over from that table, and D and trimming were inferred from the DNA. The sample lists under 45,000 clones, around nine tenths occurring once. The CDR3 is made up of 15 amino acids. V lost 2 bases and J 0 bases, leaving 7 bases between the germline ends. Germline CDR1 is MNHEY and CDR2 is SVGEGT.

The source material was peripheral blood. The receptor was derived from a human donor in a cohort sampled during active COVID-19. The genes are TRBV6-2 or TRBV6-3 and TRBJ2-2, with unresolved D. CDR3 DNA: TGTGCCAGCAGTTACCAAACACCGAACACCGGGGAGCTGTTTTTT. Its protein product is CASSYQTPNTGELFF.